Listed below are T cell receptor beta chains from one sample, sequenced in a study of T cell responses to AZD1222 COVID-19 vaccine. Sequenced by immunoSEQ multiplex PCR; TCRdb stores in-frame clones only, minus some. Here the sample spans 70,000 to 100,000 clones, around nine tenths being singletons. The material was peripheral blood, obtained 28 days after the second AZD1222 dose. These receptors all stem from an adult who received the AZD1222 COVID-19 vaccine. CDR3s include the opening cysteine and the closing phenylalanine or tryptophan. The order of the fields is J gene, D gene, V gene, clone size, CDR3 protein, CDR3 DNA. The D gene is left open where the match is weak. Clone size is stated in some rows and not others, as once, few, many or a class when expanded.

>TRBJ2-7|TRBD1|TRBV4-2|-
CASSQRGTGVYEQYF
TGTGCCAGCAGCCAAAGAGGGACAGGCGTCTACGAGCAGTACTTC
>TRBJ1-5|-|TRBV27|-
CASSLEGLGHQPQHF
TGTGCCAGCAGTTTAGAGGGCCTGGGGCATCAGCCCCAGCATTTT
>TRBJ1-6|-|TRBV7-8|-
CASSLMTGTEYNSPLHF
TGTGCCAGCAGCCTCATGACAGGCACCGAGTATAATTCACCCCTCCACTTT
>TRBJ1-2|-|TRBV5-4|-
CASSLAPSYGYTF
TGTGCCAGCAGCTTGGCCCCGTCCTATGGCTACACCTTC
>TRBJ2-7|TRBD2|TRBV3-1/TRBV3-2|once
CASSQDPGGHLYEQYF
TGTGCCAGCAGCCAAGATCCGGGAGGACACCTCTACGAGCAGTACTTC
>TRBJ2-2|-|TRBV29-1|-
CSATYTGELFF
TGCAGCGCCACTTACACCGGGGAGCTGTTTTTT
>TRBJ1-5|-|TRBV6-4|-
CASSPDGDNQPQHF
TGTGCCAGCAGTCCGGACGGGGACAATCAGCCCCAGCATTTT
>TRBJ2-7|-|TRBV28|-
CASSLDGGSEQYF
TGTGCCAGCAGTTTAGATGGGGGCTCCGAGCAGTACTTC
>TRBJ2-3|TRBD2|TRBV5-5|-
CASSPGLANTDTQYF
TGTGCCAGCAGCCCGGGACTAGCGAACACAGATACGCAGTATTTT
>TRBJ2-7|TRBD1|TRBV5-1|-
CASSLNRGLNYEQYF
TGCGCCAGCAGTCTCAACAGGGGGCTCAACTACGAGCAGTACTTC
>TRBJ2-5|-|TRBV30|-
CAWSLGGVETQYF
TGTGCCTGGAGTCTAGGGGGTGTAGAGACCCAGTACTTC
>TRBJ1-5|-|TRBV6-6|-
CASSYGGAEQPQHF
TGTGCCAGCAGTTACGGGGGGGCTGAGCAGCCCCAGCATTTT
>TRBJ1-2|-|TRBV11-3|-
CASSSRRESYGYTF
TGTGCCAGCAGCTCTAGGAGGGAAAGCTATGGCTACACCTTC
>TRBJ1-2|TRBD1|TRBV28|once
CASSHTQGAYGYIF
TGTGCCAGCAGCCACACCCAGGGGGCCTATGGCTACATCTTC
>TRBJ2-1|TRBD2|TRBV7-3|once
CASSAGRGKFF
TGTGCCAGCAGCGCCGGGAGGGGGAAGTTCTTC
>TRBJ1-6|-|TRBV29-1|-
CSVQTASGNSPLHF
TGCAGCGTCCAGACAGCCTCGGGCAATTCACCCCTCCACTTT